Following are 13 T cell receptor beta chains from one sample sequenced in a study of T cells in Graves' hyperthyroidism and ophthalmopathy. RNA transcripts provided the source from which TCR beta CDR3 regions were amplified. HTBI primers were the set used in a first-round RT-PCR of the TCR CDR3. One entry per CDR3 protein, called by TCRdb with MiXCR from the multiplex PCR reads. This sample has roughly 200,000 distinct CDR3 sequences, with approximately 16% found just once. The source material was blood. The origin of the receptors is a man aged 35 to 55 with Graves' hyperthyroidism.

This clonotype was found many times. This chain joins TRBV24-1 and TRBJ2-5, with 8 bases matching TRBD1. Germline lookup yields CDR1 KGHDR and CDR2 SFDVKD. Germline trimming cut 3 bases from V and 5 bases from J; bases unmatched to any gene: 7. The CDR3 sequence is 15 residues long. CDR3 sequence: CATSDADRARETQYF. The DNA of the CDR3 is TGTGCCACCAGTGATGCGGACAGGGCGAGGGAGACCCAGTACTTC.

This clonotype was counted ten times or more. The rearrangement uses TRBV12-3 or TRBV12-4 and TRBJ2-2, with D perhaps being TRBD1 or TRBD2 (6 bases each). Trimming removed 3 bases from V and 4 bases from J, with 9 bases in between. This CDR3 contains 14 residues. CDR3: CASSLWGATGELFF. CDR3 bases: TGTGCCAGCAGTTTGTGGGGGGCCACCGGGGAGCTGTTTTTT.

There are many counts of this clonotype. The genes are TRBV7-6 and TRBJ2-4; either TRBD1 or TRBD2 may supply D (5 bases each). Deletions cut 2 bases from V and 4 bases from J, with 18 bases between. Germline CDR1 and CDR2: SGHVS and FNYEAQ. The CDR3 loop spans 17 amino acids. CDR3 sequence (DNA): TGTGCCAGCAGCTTATTCCCGAGGGGCCAGGGAAAAAACATTCAGTACTTC. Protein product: CASSLFPRGQGKNIQYF.

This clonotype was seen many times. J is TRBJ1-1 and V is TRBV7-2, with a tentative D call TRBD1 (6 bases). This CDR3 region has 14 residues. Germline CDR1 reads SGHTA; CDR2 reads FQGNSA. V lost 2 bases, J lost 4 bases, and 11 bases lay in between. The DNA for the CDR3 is TGTGCCAGCAGCTTATGGGACATTGGCACTGAAGCTTTCTTT. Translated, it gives CASSLWDIGTEAFF.

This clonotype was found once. The CDR3 region has the DNA TGCAGTGCTAGCACAGGGTATAATTCACCCCTCCACTTT. This gives the protein CSASTGYNSPLHF. The V and J genes are TRBV20-1 and TRBJ1-6, with D maybe TRBD1 (6 bases). This CDR3 is built from 13 residues. Trimming removed 3 bases at V and 4 bases at J, with 7 bases between. Germline values: CDR1 DFQATT, CDR2 SNEGSKA (reference sequence).

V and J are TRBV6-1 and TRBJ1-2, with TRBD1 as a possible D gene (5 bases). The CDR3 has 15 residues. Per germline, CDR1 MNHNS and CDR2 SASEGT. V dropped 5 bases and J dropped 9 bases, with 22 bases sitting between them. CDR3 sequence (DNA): TGTGCCAGCAGTTACGATCTAGGGGAGCCCGTCCGCTACACCTTC. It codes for CASSYDLGEPVRYTF.

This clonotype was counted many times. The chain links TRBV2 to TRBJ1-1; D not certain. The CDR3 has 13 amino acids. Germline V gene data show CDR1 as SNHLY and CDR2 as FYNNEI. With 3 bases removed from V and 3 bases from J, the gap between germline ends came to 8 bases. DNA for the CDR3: TGTGCCAGCAGTGAGGGAGGGTACACTGAAGCTTTCTTT. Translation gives CASSEGGYTEAFF.

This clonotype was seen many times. The CDR3 is CASSSDIASYEQYF. The CDR3 nucleotides are TGTGCCAGCAGCAGCGACATCGCCTCCTACGAGCAGTACTTC. The chain joins TRBV2 to TRBJ2-7; D call uncertain. The V gene's germline CDR1 is SNHLY and CDR2 FYNNEI. Between the trimmed V and J ends, which lost 6 bases and 0 bases, there was a span of 12 bases. The CDR3 spans 14 residues.

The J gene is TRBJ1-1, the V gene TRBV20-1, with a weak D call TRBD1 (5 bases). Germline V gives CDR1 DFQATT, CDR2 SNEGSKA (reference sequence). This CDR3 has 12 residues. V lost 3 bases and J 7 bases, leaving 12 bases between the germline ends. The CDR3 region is CSASPTRGEAFF. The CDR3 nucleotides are TGCAGTGCTAGTCCTACGAGGGGTGAAGCTTTCTTT.

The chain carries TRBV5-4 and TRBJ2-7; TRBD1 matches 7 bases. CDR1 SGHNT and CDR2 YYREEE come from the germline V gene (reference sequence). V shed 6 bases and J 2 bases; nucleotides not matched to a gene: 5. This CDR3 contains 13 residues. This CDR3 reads CASTGTAAYEQYF. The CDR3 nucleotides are TGTGCCAGCACCGGGACAGCAGCCTACGAGCAGTACTTC.

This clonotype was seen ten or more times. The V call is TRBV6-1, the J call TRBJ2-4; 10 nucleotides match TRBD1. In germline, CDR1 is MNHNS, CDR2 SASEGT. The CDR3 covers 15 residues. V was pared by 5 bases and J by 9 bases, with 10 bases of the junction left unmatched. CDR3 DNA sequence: TGTGCCAGCAGTTCCCGACAGGGGGCGAGGGGCATTCAGTACTTC. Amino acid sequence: CASSSRQGARGIQYF.

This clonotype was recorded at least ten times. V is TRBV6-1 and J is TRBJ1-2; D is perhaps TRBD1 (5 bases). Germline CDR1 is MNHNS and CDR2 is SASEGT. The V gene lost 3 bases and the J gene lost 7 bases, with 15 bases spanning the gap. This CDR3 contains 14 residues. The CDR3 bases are TGTGCCAGCAGTGATTACGGCCAGGGTGGTGGCTACACCTTC. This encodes CASSDYGQGGGYTF.

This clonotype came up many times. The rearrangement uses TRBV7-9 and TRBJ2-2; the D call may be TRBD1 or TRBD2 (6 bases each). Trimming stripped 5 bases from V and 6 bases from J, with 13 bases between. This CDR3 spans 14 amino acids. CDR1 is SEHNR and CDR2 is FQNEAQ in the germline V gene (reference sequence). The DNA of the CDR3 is TGTGCCAGCAGCCCGTCCGGGGGCGCCGGGGAGCTGTTTTTT. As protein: CASSPSGGAGELFF.